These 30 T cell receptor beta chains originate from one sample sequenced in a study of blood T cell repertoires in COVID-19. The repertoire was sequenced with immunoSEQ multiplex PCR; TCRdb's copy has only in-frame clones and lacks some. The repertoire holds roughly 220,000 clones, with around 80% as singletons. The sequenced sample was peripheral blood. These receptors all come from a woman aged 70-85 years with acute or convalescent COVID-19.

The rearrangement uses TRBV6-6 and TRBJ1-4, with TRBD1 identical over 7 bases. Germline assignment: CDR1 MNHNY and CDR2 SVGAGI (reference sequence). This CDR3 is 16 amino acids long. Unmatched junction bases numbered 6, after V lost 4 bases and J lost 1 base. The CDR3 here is CASSLLGQKTNEKLFF. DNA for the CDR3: TGTGCCAGCAGTTTATTGGGACAGAAAACTAATGAAAAACTGTTTTTT.

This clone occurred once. CDR3 DNA sequence: TGTGCCAGCAGTGCCCGAAAGATACGGGACAGCGCCTCCGAGCAGTACTTC. Translating gives CASSARKIRDSASEQYF. The chain has TRBV25-1 and TRBJ2-7; 7 nucleotides match TRBD1. CDR1 MGHDK and CDR2 SYGVNS come from the germline V gene. The ends lost 4 bases at V and 6 bases at J; junction bases unmatched: 18. The length of the CDR3 is 17 residues.

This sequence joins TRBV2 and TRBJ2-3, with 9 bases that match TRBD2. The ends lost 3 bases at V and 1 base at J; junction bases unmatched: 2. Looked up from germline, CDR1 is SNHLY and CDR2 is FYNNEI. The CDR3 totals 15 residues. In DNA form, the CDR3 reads TGTGCCAGCAGTGATTGGACTAGCGGCACAGATACGCAGTATTTT. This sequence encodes CASSDWTSGTDTQYF.

The CDR3 DNA reads TGTGCCTGGAGTTGGGGCGGGAGCCCGGATCTACCTAGCACAGATACGCAGTATTTT. Its translation: CAWSWGGSPDLPSTDTQYF. The chain combines TRBV30 with TRBJ2-3; 7 nucleotides line up with TRBD2. After removal of 2 bases from V and 0 bases from J, the junction contained 17 bases not matched to a gene. This CDR3 comprises 19 residues. From germline, CDR1 is GTSNPN and CDR2 SVGIG (reference sequence).

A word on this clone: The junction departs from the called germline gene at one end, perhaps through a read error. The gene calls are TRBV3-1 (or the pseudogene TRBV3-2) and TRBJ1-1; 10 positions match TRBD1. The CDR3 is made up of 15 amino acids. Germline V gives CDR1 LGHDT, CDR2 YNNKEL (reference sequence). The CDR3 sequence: CASSEEPGQGTEAFF. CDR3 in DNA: TGTGCCAGCAGCGAAGAACCGGGACAGGGGACTGAAGCTTTCTTT.

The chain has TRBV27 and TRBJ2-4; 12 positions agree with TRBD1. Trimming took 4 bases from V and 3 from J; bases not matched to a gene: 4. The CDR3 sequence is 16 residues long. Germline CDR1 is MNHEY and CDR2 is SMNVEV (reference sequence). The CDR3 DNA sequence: TGTGCCAGCAGTTCGGGACAGGGGGCCGGCAAAAACATTCAGTACTTC. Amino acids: CASSSGQGAGKNIQYF.

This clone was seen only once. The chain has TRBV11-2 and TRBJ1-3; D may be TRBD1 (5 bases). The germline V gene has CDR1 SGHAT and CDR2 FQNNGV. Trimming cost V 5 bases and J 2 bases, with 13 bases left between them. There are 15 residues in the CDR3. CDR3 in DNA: TGTGCCAGCAGCCACCCAGGGAGGCCTGGAAACACCATATATTTT. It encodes CASSHPGRPGNTIYF.

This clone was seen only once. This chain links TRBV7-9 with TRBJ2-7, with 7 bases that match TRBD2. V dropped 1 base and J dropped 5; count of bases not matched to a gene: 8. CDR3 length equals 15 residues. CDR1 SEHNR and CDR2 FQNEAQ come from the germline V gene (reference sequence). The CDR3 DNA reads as TGTGCCAGCAGCTTAGGGAACCGGGACTACGACGAGCAGTACTTC. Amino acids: CASSLGNRDYDEQYF.

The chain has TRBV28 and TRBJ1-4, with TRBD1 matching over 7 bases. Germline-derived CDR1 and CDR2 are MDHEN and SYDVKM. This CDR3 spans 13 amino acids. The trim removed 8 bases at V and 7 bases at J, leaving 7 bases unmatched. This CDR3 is CASVDRASEKLFF. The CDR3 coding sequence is TGTGCCAGCGTAGACAGGGCTAGTGAAAAACTGTTTTTT. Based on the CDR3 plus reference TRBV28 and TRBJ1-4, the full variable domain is DVKVTQSSRYLVKRTGEKVFLECVQDMDHENMFWYRQDPGLGLRLIYFSYDVKMKEKGDIPEGYSVSREKKERFSLILESASTNQTSMYLCASVDRASEKLFFGSGTQLSVL.

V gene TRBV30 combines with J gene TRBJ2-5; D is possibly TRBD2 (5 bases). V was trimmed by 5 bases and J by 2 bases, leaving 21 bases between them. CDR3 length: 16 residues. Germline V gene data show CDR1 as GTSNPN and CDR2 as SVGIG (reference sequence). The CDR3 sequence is CAWGSEITRLQETQYF. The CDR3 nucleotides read TGTGCCTGGGGGTCGGAAATAACTAGACTACAAGAGACCCAGTACTTC.

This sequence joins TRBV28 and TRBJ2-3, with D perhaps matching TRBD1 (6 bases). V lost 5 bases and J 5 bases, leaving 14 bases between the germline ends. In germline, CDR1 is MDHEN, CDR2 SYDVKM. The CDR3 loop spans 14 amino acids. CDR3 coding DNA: TGTGCCAGCAGTCGGGACATTGGGCAAGATACGCAGTATTTT. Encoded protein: CASSRDIGQDTQYF.

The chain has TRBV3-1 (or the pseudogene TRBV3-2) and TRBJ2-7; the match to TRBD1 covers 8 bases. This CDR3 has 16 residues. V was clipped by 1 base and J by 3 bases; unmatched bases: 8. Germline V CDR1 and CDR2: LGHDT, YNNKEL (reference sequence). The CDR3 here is CASSQGTGSPVYEQYF. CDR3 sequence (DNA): TGTGCCAGCAGCCAAGGGACAGGGTCTCCGGTCTACGAGCAGTACTTC.

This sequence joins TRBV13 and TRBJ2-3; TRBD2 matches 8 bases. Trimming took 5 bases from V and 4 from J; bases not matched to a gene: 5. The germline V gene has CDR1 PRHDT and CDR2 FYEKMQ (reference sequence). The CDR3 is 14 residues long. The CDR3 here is CASSNSGSADTQYF. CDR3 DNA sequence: TGTGCCAGCAGCAACAGCGGGAGCGCAGATACGCAGTATTTT.

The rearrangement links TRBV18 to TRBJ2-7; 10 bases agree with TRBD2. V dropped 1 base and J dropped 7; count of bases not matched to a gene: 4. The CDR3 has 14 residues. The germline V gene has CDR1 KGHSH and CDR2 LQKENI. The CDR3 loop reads CASSPRLAGEEQYF. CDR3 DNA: TGTGCCAGCTCACCACGGCTAGCGGGAGAAGAGCAGTACTTC.

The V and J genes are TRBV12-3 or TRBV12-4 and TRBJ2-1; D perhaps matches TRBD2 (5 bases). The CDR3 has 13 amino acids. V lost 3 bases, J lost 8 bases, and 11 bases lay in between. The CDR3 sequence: CASSFASLDEQFF. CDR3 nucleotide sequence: TGTGCCAGCAGTTTCGCTAGCCTGGATGAGCAGTTCTTC.

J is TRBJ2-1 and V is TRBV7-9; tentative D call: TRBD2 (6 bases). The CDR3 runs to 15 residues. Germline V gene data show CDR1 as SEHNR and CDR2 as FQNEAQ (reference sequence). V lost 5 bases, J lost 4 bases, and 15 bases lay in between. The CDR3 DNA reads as TGTGCCAGCAGCCACCGGGACGGGAGTTACAATGAGCAGTTCTTC. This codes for CASSHRDGSYNEQFF.

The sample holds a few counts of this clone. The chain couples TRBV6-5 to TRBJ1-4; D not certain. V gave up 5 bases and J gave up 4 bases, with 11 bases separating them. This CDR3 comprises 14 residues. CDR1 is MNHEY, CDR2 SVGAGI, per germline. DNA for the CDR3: TGTGCCAGCAGTCGAACCGGGGTTAATGAAAAACTGTTTTTT. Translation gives CASSRTGVNEKLFF.

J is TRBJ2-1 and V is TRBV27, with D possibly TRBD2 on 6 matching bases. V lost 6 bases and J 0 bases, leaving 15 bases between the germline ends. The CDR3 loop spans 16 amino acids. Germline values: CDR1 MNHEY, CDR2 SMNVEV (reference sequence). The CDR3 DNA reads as TGTGCCAGCAGACCCTCCCCGGGAGCCTCCTACAATGAGCAGTTCTTC. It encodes CASRPSPGASYNEQFF.

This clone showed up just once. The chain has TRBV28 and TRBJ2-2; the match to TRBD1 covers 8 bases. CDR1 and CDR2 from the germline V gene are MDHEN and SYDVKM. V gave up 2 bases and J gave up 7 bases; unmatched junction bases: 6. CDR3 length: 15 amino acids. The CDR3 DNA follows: TGTGCCAGCAGTTTACCAGGGACAGGTATCGGGGAGCTGTTTTTT. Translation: CASSLPGTGIGELFF. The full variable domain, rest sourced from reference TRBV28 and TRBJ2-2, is DVKVTQSSRYLVKRTGEKVFLECVQDMDHENMFWYRQDPGLGLRLIYFSYDVKMKEKGDIPEGYSVSREKKERFSLILESASTNQTSMYLCASSLPGTGIGELFFGEGSRLTVL.

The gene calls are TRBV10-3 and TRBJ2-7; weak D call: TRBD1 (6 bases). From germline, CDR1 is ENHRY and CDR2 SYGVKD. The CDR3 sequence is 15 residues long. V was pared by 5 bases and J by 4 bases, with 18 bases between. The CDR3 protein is CAISPRQASFYEQYF. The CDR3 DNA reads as TGTGCCATCAGTCCCAGACAGGCGAGTTTTTACGAGCAGTACTTC.

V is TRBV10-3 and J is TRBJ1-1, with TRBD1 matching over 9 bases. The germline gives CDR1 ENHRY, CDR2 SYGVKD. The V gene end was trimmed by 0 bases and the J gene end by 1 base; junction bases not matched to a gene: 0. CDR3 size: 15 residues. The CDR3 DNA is TGTGCCATCAGTGAGTCGACAGGGGGGAACACTGAAGCTTTCTTT. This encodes CAISESTGGNTEAFF.

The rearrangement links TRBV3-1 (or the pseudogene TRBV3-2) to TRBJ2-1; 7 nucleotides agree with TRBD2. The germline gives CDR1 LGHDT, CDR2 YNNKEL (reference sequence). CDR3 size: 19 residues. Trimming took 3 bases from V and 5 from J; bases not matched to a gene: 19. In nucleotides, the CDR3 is TGTGCCAGCAGCCAGGCCCGATATAGTGGGCGGGGGACTAACAATGAGCAGTTCTTC. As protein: CASSQARYSGRGTNNEQFF.

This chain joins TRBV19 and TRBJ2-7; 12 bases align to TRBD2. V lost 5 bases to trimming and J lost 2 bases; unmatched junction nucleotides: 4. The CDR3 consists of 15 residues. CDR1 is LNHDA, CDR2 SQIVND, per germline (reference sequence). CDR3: CASSPGLAGTYEQYF. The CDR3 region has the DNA TGTGCCAGTAGTCCGGGACTAGCGGGCACCTACGAGCAGTACTTC.

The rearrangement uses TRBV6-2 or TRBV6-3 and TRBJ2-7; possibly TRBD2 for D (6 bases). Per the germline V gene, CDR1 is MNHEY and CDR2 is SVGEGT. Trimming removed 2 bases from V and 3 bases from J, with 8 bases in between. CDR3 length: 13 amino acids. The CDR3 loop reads CASSYAGSYEQYF. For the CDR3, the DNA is TGTGCCAGCAGTTACGCCGGGAGCTACGAGCAGTACTTC.

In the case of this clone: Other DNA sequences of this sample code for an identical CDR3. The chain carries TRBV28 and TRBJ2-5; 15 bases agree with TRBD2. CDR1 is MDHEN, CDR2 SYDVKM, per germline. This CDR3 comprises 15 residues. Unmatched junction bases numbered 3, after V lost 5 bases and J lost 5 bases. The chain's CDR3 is CASSGTSGRRETQYF. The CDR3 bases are TGTGCCAGCAGTGGGACTAGCGGGAGGAGGGAGACCCAGTACTTC.

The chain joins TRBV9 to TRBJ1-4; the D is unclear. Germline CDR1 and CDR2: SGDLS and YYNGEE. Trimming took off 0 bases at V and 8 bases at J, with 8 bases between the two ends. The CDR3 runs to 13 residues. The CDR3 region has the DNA TGTGCCAGCAGCGTAGCGGGTCAGGAAAAACTGTTTTTT. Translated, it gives CASSVAGQEKLFF.

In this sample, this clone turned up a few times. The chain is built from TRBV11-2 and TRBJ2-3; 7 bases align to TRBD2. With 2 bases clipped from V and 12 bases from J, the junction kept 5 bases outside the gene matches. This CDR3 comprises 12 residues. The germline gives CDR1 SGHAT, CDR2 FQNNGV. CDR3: CASSLYSGLQYF. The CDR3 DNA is TGTGCCAGCAGCTTATATTCGGGACTACAGTATTTT.

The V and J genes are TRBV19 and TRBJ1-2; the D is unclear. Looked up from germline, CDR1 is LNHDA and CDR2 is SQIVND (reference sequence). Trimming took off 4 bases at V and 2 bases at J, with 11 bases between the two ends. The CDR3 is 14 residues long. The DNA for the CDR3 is TGTGCCAGTAGTAAGGACTATCTCAACTATGGCTACACCTTC. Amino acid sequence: CASSKDYLNYGYTF.

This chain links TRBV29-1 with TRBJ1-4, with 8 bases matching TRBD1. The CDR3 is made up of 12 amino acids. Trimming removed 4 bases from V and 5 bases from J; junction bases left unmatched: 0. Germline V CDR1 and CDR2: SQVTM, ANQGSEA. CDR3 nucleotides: TGCAGCGTTGGACAGGGGAATGAAAAACTGTTTTTT. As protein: CSVGQGNEKLFF.

The CDR3 nucleotides are TGTGCCAGCAGTGAAATCGGCGGCCCCACCTACGAGCAGTACTTC. Protein sequence: CASSEIGGPTYEQYF. This chain uses TRBV28 with TRBJ2-7, with D hard to call. V was clipped by 5 bases and J by 2 bases, with 16 bases between them. The CDR3 covers 15 residues. The germline V gene encodes CDR1 MDHEN and CDR2 SYDVKM.